The 5 T cell receptor beta chains below come from one sample, sequenced in a study of blood T cell repertoires in COVID-19. Assay used: immunoSEQ multiplex PCR; TCRdb lists only in-frame clones, some missing. This table holds 270,000 or so clones, 85% to 90% found once. Sequenced material: PBMCs or T cells enriched from blood (not recorded which). The receptors originated from a woman in her thirties with acute COVID-19.

This clone was seen only once. The chain links TRBV5-1 to TRBJ2-7; tentatively, D is TRBD1 or TRBD2 (9 bases each). Trimming removed 4 bases from V and 1 base from J, with 27 bases in between. Germline CDR1 and CDR2: SGHRS and YFSETQ. The CDR3 runs 19 residues. The CDR3 bases are TGCGCCAGCAGCACTGGGACAGGGTTCCTTAGCGGGAGATCCTACGAGCAGTACTTC. Its translation is CASSTGTGFLSGRSYEQYF.

The rearrangement joins TRBV12-3 or TRBV12-4 to TRBJ2-2; D not certain. This CDR3 is 12 amino acids long. V gave up 2 bases and J gave up 6 bases, with 4 bases separating them. CDR3 DNA sequence: TGTGCCAGCAGTTTATCGGCCGGGGAGCTGTTTTTT. This encodes CASSLSAGELFF.

Concerning this clone: The junction does not match germline at one end; this may be a read error. V and J are TRBV7-7 and TRBJ2-1; the D gene is possibly TRBD2 (5 bases). In germline, CDR1 is SSHAT, CDR2 FNYEAQ (reference sequence). The CDR3 loop spans 15 amino acids. CDR3 in DNA: TGTGCTAGCAGCGCCGGGTGGGGAGCCGACAATGAGCAGTTCTTC. Translating gives CASSAGWGADNEQFF.

This clone is a singleton in its sample. The chain combines TRBV11-1 with TRBJ2-1; the D gene is possibly TRBD2 (5 bases). Per germline, CDR1 SGHAT and CDR2 FQDESV (reference sequence). With 4 bases removed from V and 10 bases from J, the gap between germline ends came to 11 bases. CDR3 length: 12 residues. The CDR3 spells CASSSTSNEQFF. As DNA, the CDR3 is TGTGCCAGCAGCTCAACTAGTAACGAGCAGTTCTTC.

The chain couples TRBV18 to TRBJ2-7; D is undetermined. The germline gives CDR1 KGHSH, CDR2 LQKENI. V was shortened by 3 bases and J by 3 bases, with 12 bases between the two germline ends. The CDR3 loop spans 14 amino acids. This chain's CDR3 is CASSPPASGYEQYF. The CDR3 DNA reads as TGTGCCAGCTCACCCCCGGCCTCGGGCTACGAGCAGTACTTC.